A single T cell receptor (beta chain) is shown here with its context. Its antigen is as yet unknown. Clones were read by immunoSEQ multiplex PCR, and TCRdb kept only the in-frame ones, dropping some. The data contain some 390,000 clones, 89% of them singletons. This specimen belongs to a study of Ad26.COV2.S vaccination and SARS-CoV-2 variants. Study-wide results and caveats: Vaccine recipients posted higher spike-specific TCR breadth than their placebo counterparts.

Treatment indicated: 19 received Ad26.COV2.S at low or high dose, single or two shots; 5 received placebo; per-sample allocation not given. Vaccine and placebo recipients were sampled on day 63 after the first injection. Donor was an adult aged 18-55 years in Boston. An Ad26 vector expressing Wuhan-strain SARS-CoV-2 spike served as the vaccine. V shed 0 bases and J shed 0 bases, with 6 bases lying between them. Germline CDR1 reads ENHRY; CDR2 reads SYGVKD. The CDR3 runs to 15 residues. This specimen consisted of peripheral blood, obtained in a trial of Ad26.COV2.S vaccine versus placebo. The TCR was taken from a person between 18 and 60 years old who received the Ad26.COV2.S COVID-19 vaccine or a placebo. This chain links TRBV10-3 with TRBJ1-5; no reliable D call. The CDR3 DNA reads TGTGCCATCAGTGAGTCACAGAATAGCAATCAGCCCCAGCATTTT. Translating gives CAISESQNSNQPQHF.